The 8 T cell receptor beta chains in this list originate from one sample, sequenced in a study of T cells in localized non-small cell lung cancer. The repertoire was sequenced with immunoSEQ multiplex PCR; TCRdb's copy has only in-frame clones and lacks some. Of roughly 61,000 clones in the sample, more than 80% are singletons; the top ten hold around 4.3%. Here the sequenced sample was PBMCs, taken before any cancer treatment. The origin of the receptors is a man between 35 and 75 years old with stage II lung adenocarcinoma.

This sequence joins TRBV19 and TRBJ2-6; D could derive from TRBD1 or TRBD2 (5 bases each). CDR3 size: 17 residues. The germline gives CDR1 LNHDA, CDR2 SQIVND (reference sequence). V was trimmed by 7 bases and J by 3 bases, leaving 19 bases between them. CDR3 protein: CASTPGPLLNGANVLTF. In nucleotides, the CDR3 is TGTGCCAGTACCCCGGGACCTCTTTTGAATGGGGCCAACGTCCTGACTTTC.

The rearrangement links TRBV7-9 to TRBJ2-3; D gene uncertain. The V gene's germline CDR1 is SEHNR and CDR2 FQNEAQ (reference sequence). The CDR3 runs 12 residues. V was trimmed by 11 bases and J by 3 bases, leaving 12 bases between them. DNA of the CDR3: TGTGCCGCCGGCGGCGGAACAGATACGCAGTATTTT. Protein: CAAGGGTDTQYF.

Concerning this clone: Other DNA variants within this sample encode the same CDR3. J is TRBJ2-1 and V is TRBV5-1; tentative D call: TRBD2 (7 bases). Trimming pared 7 bases from V and 0 bases from J, leaving 17 bases between. CDR1 and CDR2 from the germline V gene are SGHRS and YFSETQ. The CDR3 has 16 residues. The CDR3: CASSLGGGSSYNEQFF. In DNA form, the CDR3 reads TGCGCCAGCTCCTTGGGGGGCGGGAGCTCCTACAATGAGCAGTTCTTC.

The V gene is TRBV9, the J gene TRBJ2-6; D gene ambiguous. Trimming stripped 0 bases from V and 0 bases from J, with 4 bases between. The germline CDR1 and CDR2 sequences are SGDLS and YYNGEE. The CDR3 covers 15 residues. The DNA of the CDR3 is TGTGCCAGCAGCGTAGACATCTCTGGGGCCAACGTCCTGACTTTC. This encodes CASSVDISGANVLTF.

The chain carries TRBV19 and TRBJ1-2, with 9 bases identical to TRBD1. With 3 bases clipped from V and 8 bases from J, the junction kept 4 bases outside the gene matches. CDR1 is LNHDA and CDR2 is SQIVND in the germline V gene (reference sequence). The CDR3 is made up of 13 amino acids. Here the CDR3 DNA reads TGTGCCAGTAGTATGGGACAGGGACCCGGCTACACCTTC. It is translated as CASSMGQGPGYTF.

This clone was seen only a few times. The V and J genes are TRBV21-1 and TRBJ2-7; TRBD1 is taken as the D call from the table, unchecked against the DNA. TRBV21-1 is described as a pseudogene. This CDR3 contains 18 residues. The CDR3 is CASSKGSKVGTGVPEQYF. The CDR3, as DNA: TGTGCCAGCAGCAAAGGAAGCAAGGTGGGGACAGGGGTCCCCGAGCAGTACTTC.

The chain couples TRBV7-9 to TRBJ1-1; D gene uncertain. CDR1 SEHNR and CDR2 FQNEAQ come from the germline V gene (reference sequence). Trimming pared 3 bases from V and 0 bases from J, leaving 8 bases between. The CDR3 covers 14 residues. CDR3 in DNA: TGTGCCAGCAGCTTGGGTGAAGTGAACACTGAAGCTTTCTTT. It translates to CASSLGEVNTEAFF.

The CDR3 DNA reads TGCGCCAGCAGGGCGTCAGTAAACACTGAAGCTTTCTTT. It is translated as CASRASVNTEAFF. The V and J genes are TRBV5-1 and TRBJ1-1; D not resolved. The CDR3 extends over 13 amino acids. The germline V gene has CDR1 SGHRS and CDR2 YFSETQ. Trimming pared 5 bases from V and 2 bases from J, leaving 10 bases between.